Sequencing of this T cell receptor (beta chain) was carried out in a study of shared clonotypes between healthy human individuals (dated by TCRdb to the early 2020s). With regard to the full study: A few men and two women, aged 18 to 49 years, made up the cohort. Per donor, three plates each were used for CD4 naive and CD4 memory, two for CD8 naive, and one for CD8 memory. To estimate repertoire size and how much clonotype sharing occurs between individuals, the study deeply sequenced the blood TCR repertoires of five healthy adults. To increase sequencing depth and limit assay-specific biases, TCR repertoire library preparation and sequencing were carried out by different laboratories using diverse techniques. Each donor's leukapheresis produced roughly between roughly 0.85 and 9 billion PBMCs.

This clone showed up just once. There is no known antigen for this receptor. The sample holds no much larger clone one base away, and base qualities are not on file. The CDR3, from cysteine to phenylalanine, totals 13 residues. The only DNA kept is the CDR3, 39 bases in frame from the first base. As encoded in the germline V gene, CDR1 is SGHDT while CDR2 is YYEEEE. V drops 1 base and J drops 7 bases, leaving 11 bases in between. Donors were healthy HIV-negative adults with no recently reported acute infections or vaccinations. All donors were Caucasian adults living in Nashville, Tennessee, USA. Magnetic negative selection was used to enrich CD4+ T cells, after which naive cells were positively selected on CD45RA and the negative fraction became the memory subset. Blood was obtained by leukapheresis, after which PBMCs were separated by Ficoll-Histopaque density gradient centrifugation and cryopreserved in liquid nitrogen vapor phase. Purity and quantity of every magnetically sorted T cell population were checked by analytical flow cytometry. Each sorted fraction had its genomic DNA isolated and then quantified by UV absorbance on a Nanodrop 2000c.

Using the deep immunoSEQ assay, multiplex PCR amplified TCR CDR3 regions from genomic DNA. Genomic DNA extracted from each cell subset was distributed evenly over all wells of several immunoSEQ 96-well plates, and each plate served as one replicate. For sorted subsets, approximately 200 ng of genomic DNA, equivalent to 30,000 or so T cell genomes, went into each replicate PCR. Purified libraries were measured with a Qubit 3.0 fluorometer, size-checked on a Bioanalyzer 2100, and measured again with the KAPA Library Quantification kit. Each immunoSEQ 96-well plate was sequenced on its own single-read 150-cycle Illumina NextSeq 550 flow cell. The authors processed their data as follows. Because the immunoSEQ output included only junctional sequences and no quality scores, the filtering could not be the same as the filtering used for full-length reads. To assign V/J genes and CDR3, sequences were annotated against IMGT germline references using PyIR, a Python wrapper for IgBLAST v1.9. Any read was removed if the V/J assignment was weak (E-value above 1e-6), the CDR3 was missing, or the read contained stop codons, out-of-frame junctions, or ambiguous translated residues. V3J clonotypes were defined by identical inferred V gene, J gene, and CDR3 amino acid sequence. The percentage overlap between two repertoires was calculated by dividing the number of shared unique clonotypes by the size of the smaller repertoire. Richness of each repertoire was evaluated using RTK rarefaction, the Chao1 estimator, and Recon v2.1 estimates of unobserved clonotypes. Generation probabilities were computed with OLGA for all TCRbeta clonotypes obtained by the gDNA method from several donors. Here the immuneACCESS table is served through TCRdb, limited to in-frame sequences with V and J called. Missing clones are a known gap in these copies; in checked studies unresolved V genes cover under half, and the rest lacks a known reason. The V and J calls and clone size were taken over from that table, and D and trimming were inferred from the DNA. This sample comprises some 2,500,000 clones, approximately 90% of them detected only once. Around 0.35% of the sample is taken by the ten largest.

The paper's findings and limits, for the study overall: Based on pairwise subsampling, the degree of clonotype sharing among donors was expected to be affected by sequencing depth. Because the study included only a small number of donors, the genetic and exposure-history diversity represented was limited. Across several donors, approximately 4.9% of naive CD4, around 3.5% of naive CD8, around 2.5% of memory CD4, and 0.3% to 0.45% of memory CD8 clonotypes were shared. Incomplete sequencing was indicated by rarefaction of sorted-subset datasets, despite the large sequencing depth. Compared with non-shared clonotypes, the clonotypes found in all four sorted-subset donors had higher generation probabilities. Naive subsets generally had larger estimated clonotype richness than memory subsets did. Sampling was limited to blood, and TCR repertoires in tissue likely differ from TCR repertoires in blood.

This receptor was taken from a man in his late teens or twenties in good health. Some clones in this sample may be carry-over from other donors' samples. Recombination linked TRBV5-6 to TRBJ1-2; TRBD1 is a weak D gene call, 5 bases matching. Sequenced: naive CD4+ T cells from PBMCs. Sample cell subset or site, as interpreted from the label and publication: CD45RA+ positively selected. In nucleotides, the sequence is TGTGCCAGCAGCTTGCAATGGGGCGGTGGCTACACCTTC. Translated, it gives CASSLQWGGGYTF.